Shown below are 21 T cell receptor beta chains from a single sample sequenced in a study of cytomegalovirus exposure and HLA in healthy donors. The PCR used 60 Vbeta and 13 Jbeta primers. Data came from immunoSEQ multiplex PCR; TCRdb stores just in-frame clones and leaves some out. The sample lists around 99,000 clones, over 80% occurring once. Sample: PBMCs. The receptors were sampled from a man in his thirties or forties in good health and CMV-seropositive.

The chain employs TRBV7-2 and TRBJ1-1; D gene unclear. This CDR3 region has 15 residues. V gave up 1 base and J gave up 4 bases, with 13 bases separating them. Per germline, CDR1 SGHTA and CDR2 FQGNSA. The CDR3 DNA is TGTGCCAGCAGCTTAGGATTTATAGGGAGCACTGAAGCTTTCTTT. This gives the protein CASSLGFIGSTEAFF.

The gene calls are TRBV11-2 and TRBJ2-5, with 10 bases fitting TRBD2. The CDR3 length is 16 residues. The V segment lost 7 bases and the J segment 7 bases; nucleotides outside the gene matches: 15. Germline V gene data show CDR1 as SGHAT and CDR2 as FQNNGV. The CDR3 loop is CASTPRASGGLGTQYF. The CDR3 coding sequence is TGTGCCAGCACTCCCAGGGCTAGCGGGGGTTTGGGGACCCAGTACTTC. The variable domain in full, with the rest retrieved from reference TRBV11-2 and TRBJ2-5, is EAGVAQSPRYKIIEKRQSVAFWCNPISGHATLYWYQQILGQGPKLLIQFQNNGVVDDSQLPKDRFSAERLKGVDSTLKIQPAKLEDSAVYLCASTPRASGGLGTQYFGPGTRLLVL.

The J gene is TRBJ2-7, the V gene TRBV7-6; D unclear. The CDR3 consists of 15 residues. The V gene lost 1 base and the J gene lost 1 base, with 11 bases spanning the gap. Per the germline V gene, CDR1 is SGHVS and CDR2 is FNYEAQ. The chain's CDR3 is CASSLGGLSSYEQYF. In nucleotides, the CDR3 is TGTGCCAGCAGCTTAGGTGGCTTGTCGTCCTACGAGCAGTACTTC.

The chain joins TRBV18 to TRBJ1-5; D ambiguous. Trimming left V 6 bases short and J 0 bases short, with 9 bases between. The CDR3 extends over 14 amino acids. Germline V CDR1 and CDR2: KGHSH, LQKENI. The CDR3 bases are TGTGCCAGCTCTACGAGAAGTAGCAATCAGCCCCAGCATTTT. Encoded protein: CASSTRSSNQPQHF.

The chain has TRBV7-9 and TRBJ1-4; D not resolved. Germline V CDR1 and CDR2: SEHNR, FQNEAQ (reference sequence). The V and J ends lost 5 bases and 10 bases respectively, with 20 bases between them. This CDR3 contains 15 residues. The CDR3 here is CASSPGSAGWGKLFF. The CDR3, as DNA: TGTGCCAGCAGCCCCGGCTCAGCGGGTTGGGGAAAACTGTTTTTT. Full variable domain (outside the CDR3, taken from reference TRBV7-9 and TRBJ1-4): DTGVSQNPRHKITKRGQNVTFRCDPISEHNRLYWYRQTLGQGPEFLTYFQNEAQLEKSRLLSDRFSAERPKGSFSTLEIQRTEQGDSAMYLCASSPGSAGWGKLFFGSGTQLSVL.

The genes are TRBV5-1 and TRBJ2-3; TRBD2 matches at 16 bases. The CDR3 spans 20 residues. V trimming: 4 bases; J trimming: 0 bases; junction bases outside the gene matches: 11. Germline CDR1 reads SGHRS; CDR2 reads YFSETQ. CDR3 protein: CASSLGPPGLAGGSTDTQYF. DNA of the CDR3: TGCGCCAGCAGCCTCGGCCCTCCGGGACTAGCGGGGGGGAGCACAGATACGCAGTATTTT.

V gene TRBV7-2 combines with J gene TRBJ1-1; TRBD1 is a possible D gene (5 bases). The CDR3 is 13 residues long. V gave up 6 bases and J gave up 1 base, with 9 bases separating them. Germline V gives CDR1 SGHTA, CDR2 FQGNSA. CDR3 sequence: CASSPQGNTEAFF. The CDR3 DNA follows: TGTGCCAGCAGTCCTCAGGGGAACACTGAAGCTTTCTTT. Full variable domain (remainder filled in from reference TRBV7-2 and TRBJ1-1): GAGVSQSPSNKVTEKGKDVELRCDPISGHTALYWYRQSLGQGLEFLIYFQGNSAPDKSGLPSDRFSAERTGGSVSTLTIQRTQQEDSAVYLCASSPQGNTEAFFGQGTRLTVV.

The chain recombines TRBV7-6 with TRBJ2-7, with 10 nucleotides matching TRBD1. CDR3 length: 12 residues. Germline CDR1 reads SGHVS; CDR2 reads FNYEAQ. V was pared by 9 bases and J by 3 bases, with 2 bases of the junction left unmatched. For the CDR3, the DNA is TGTGCCAGTGGACAGGGGGACTACGAGCAGTACTTC. It is translated as CASGQGDYEQYF.

This clone was counted between two and nine times. V usage is TRBV14 and J usage is TRBJ1-2; D gene ambiguous. Per germline, CDR1 SGHDN and CDR2 FVKESK. Trimming cost V 3 bases and J 8 bases, with 10 bases left between them. This CDR3 region has 12 residues. CDR3 coding DNA: TGTGCCAGCAGCCAGGCCGGGAGGGGCTACACCTTC. It translates to CASSQAGRGYTF.

V is TRBV6-5 and J is TRBJ1-1; a weak D match, TRBD1 (5 bases). Germline CDR1 reads MNHEY; CDR2 reads SVGAGI. Trimming stripped 6 bases from V and 1 base from J, with 9 bases between. The CDR3 covers 13 residues. CDR3 in DNA: TGTGCCAGCAGCCAGGACACGAACACTGAAGCTTTCTTT. The encoded protein is CASSQDTNTEAFF.

V is TRBV11-2 and J is TRBJ1-2; the D is unclear. Trimming shortened V by 0 bases and J by 5 bases, and 10 bases separated the two germline ends. Per germline, CDR1 SGHAT and CDR2 FQNNGV. This CDR3 contains 14 residues. The CDR3 here is CASSLDPPVYGYTF. The CDR3 DNA sequence: TGTGCCAGCAGCTTAGACCCGCCGGTTTATGGCTACACCTTC.

The J gene is TRBJ2-2, the V gene TRBV30; maybe TRBD1 (7 bases). Germline CDR1 GTSNPN, CDR2 SVGIG (reference sequence). CDR3 length equals 14 residues. V lost 5 bases to trimming and J lost 5 bases, with 15 bases between them. The CDR3 bases are TGTGCCTGGCGCGGGGACAGTCCGACCGGGGAGCTGTTTTTT. Protein product: CAWRGDSPTGELFF.

The chain is built from TRBV6-1 and TRBJ2-5; 10 bases map to TRBD2. The CDR3 loop spans 19 amino acids. V shed 4 bases and J 2 bases; nucleotides not matched to a gene: 16. Germline CDR1 is MNHNS and CDR2 is SASEGT. The CDR3 DNA sequence: TGTGCCAGCAGTGGGAAGCGGGGGGGTCTCTGGGATGGGCAAGAGACCCAGTACTTC. Its protein product is CASSGKRGGLWDGQETQYF.

This chain connects TRBV27 to TRBJ1-4, with D possibly being TRBD1 (6 bases). Germline V gene sequence: CDR1 MNHEY, CDR2 SMNVEV (reference sequence). Trimming took off 3 bases at V and 3 bases at J, with 8 bases between the two ends. This CDR3 has 14 residues. The CDR3 is CASSLDRSNEKLFF. The CDR3 DNA reads TGTGCCAGCAGTTTGGACAGATCTAATGAAAAACTGTTTTTT.

V usage is TRBV2 and J usage is TRBJ1-5; tentatively, D is TRBD1 (5 bases). This CDR3 contains 14 residues. Germline assignment: CDR1 SNHLY and CDR2 FYNNEI. V was shortened by 6 bases and J by 5 bases, with 14 bases between the two germline ends. The DNA of the CDR3 is TGTGCCAGCAGCGATCGGAGGGGCGATCAGCCCCAGCATTTT. Protein product: CASSDRRGDQPQHF.

CDR3 residues: CASSSGGRVTSYNEQFF. The CDR3 coding sequence is TGCGCCAGCAGCTCAGGCGGGCGCGTCACCTCCTACAATGAGCAGTTCTTC. The rearrangement joins TRBV5-1 to TRBJ2-1, with D tentatively TRBD2 (5 bases). V lost 3 bases, J lost 0 bases, and 16 bases lay in between. This CDR3 has 17 residues. The germline gives CDR1 SGHRS, CDR2 YFSETQ. Complete variable domain (other parts from reference TRBV5-1 and TRBJ2-1): KAGVTQTPRYLIKTRGQQVTLSCSPISGHRSVSWYQQTPGQGLQFLFEYFSETQRNKGNFPGRFSGRQFSNSRSEMNVSTLELGDSALYLCASSSGGRVTSYNEQFFGPGTRLTVL.

There are a few counts of this clone. The V call is TRBV19, the J call TRBJ2-3, with a possible D match to TRBD1 (5 bases). Germline values: CDR1 LNHDA, CDR2 SQIVND (reference sequence). The length of the CDR3 is 13 residues. Trimming shortened V by 2 bases and J by 6 bases, and 9 bases separated the two germline ends. CDR3 sequence (DNA): TGTGCCAGTAGTATATCAAGGGGTGATACGCAGTATTTT. It codes for CASSISRGDTQYF. Full variable domain (rest looked up from reference TRBV19 and TRBJ2-3): DGGITQSPKYLFRKEGQNVTLSCEQNLNHDAMYWYRQDPGQGLRLIYYSQIVNDFQKGDIAEGYSVSREKKESFPLTVTSAQKNPTAFYLCASSISRGDTQYFGPGTRLTVL.

The chain has TRBV11-3 and TRBJ1-1; D not resolved. The CDR3 is 11 residues long. Germline CDR1 reads SGHNT; CDR2 reads YENEEA. V lost 1 base, J lost 11 bases, and 8 bases lay in between. The DNA for the CDR3 is TGTGCCAGCAGCTTAGTGGGGAGGGCTTTCTTT. This codes for CASSLVGRAFF.

The J gene is TRBJ1-3, the V gene TRBV5-4, with 9 bases that match TRBD1. Germline CDR1 is SGHNT and CDR2 is YYREEE (reference sequence). This CDR3 contains 16 residues. The trim removed 3 bases at V and 4 bases at J, leaving 8 bases unmatched. In DNA, the CDR3 is TGTGCCAGCAGCTCAAAACAGGGGGCGCAAGGAAACACCATATATTTT. Amino acids: CASSSKQGAQGNTIYF. Complete variable domain (other parts from reference TRBV5-4 and TRBJ1-3): ETGVTQSPTHLIKTRGQQVTLRCSSQSGHNTVSWYQQALGQGPQFIFQYYREEENGRGNFPPRFSGLQFPNYSSELNVNALELDDSALYLCASSSKQGAQGNTIYFGEGSWLTVV.

CDR3 protein: CAISGRQGNQPQHF. The DNA for the CDR3 is TGTGCCATCAGTGGACGACAGGGGAATCAGCCCCAGCATTTT. The chain couples TRBV10-3 to TRBJ1-5, with 8 bases aligning to TRBD1. This CDR3 has 14 residues. J was trimmed by 4 bases and V by 4 bases; bases with no gene match: 3. Per the germline V gene, CDR1 is ENHRY and CDR2 is SYGVKD.

This rearrangement joins TRBV6-5 to TRBJ1-2, with 8 bases lining up with TRBD1. Germline CDR1 and CDR2: MNHEY and SVGAGI. The CDR3 spans 16 residues. V gave up 4 bases and J gave up 7 bases; unmatched junction bases: 14. Written as DNA, the CDR3 is TGTGCCAGCAGTTCAAGTGGCCTGCAGGGGGCAGGTGGCTACACCTTC. This gives the protein CASSSSGLQGAGGYTF.